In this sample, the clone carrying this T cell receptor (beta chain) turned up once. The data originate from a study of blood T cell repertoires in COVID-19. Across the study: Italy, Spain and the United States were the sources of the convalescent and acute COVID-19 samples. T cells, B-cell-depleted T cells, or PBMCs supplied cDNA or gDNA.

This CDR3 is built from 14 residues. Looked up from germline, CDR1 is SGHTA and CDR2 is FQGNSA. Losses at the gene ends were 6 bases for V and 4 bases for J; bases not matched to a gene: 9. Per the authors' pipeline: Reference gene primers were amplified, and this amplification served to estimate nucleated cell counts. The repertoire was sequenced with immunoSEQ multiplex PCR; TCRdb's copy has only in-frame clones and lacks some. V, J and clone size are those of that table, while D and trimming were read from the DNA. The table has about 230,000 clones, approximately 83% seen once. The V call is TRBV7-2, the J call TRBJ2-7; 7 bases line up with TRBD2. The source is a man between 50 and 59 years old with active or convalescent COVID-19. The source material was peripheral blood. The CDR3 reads CASRFTAGWYEQYF. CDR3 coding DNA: TGTGCCAGCAGGTTTACAGCGGGGTGGTACGAGCAGTACTTC. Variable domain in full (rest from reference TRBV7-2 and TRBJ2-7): GAGVSQSPSNKVTEKGKDVELRCDPISGHTALYWYRQSLGQGLEFLIYFQGNSAPDKSGLPSDRFSAERTGGSVSTLTIQRTQQEDSAVYLCASRFTAGWYEQYFGPGTRLTVT.